Each of the 24 T cell receptor beta chains below was sequenced from the same sample in a study of CD4 T cells in relation to SARS-CoV-2 and coronaviruses. No antigens are known for them. CD4+ T cells from unexposed donors were obtained before the COVID-19 pandemic (2011-2018). Isolation of CD4+ T cells took place after around 11 days in culture. Only in-frame clones appear in the TCRdb table, and some are missing; sequencing was by immunoSEQ multiplex PCR. This sample has tens of thousands of clones, with less than 75% found just once. Sequencing was done on a sample of CD4+ T cells from PBMCs, cultured in vitro. The source is a human donor in good health.

This chain connects TRBV21-1 to TRBJ2-2; TRBD1 reflects the table's D call only, with no check against the DNA. TRBV21-1 is given as a pseudogene. CDR3 length: 14 amino acids. CDR3 in amino acids: CASSTRKNTGELFF. Here the CDR3 DNA reads TGTGCCAGCAGCACCAGGAAGAACACCGGGGAGCTGTTTTTT.

The DNA for the CDR3 is TGTGCCAGCAGCCAGGGGCGGAAAAACATTCAGTACTTC. It codes for CASSQGRKNIQYF. The chain is built from TRBV7-2 and TRBJ2-4; possibly TRBD1 for D (6 bases). Germline CDR1 reads SGHTA; CDR2 reads FQGNSA. The CDR3 loop spans 13 amino acids. V lost 5 bases to trimming and J lost 4 bases, with 9 bases between them.

The J gene is TRBJ2-4, the V gene TRBV5-6, with D possibly TRBD2 on 5 matching bases. CDR1 and CDR2 from the germline V gene are SGHDT and YYEEEE. Trimming removed 2 bases from V and 2 bases from J, with 8 bases in between. The CDR3 covers 14 residues. CDR3 in DNA: TGTGCCAGCAGCTTCACGGGAACCAAAAACATTCAGTACTTC. This sequence encodes CASSFTGTKNIQYF.

CDR3 DNA: TGCGCCAGCAGTTTGGGACAGGGTGGGACTGAAGCTTTCTTT. This translates into CASSLGQGGTEAFF. The genes are TRBV10-1 and TRBJ1-1; 9 nucleotides agree with TRBD1. Trimming took 5 bases from V and 5 from J; bases not matched to a gene: 6. The V gene's germline CDR1 is WNHNN and CDR2 SYGVQD (reference sequence). This CDR3 has 14 residues.

The chain couples TRBV7-2 to TRBJ2-5; the D gene is possibly TRBD2 (6 bases). CDR1 is SGHTA and CDR2 is FQGNSA in the germline V gene. Trimming removed 3 bases at V and 2 bases at J, with 19 bases between. The CDR3 totals 17 residues. CDR3: CASSFRKGPGVQETQYF. DNA for the CDR3: TGTGCCAGCAGCTTTCGGAAGGGCCCGGGGGTACAAGAGACCCAGTACTTC.

The chain carries TRBV9 and TRBJ1-3, with 7 nucleotides matching TRBD1. With V trimmed by 0 bases and J by 0 bases, 12 bases remained unmatched. Germline-derived CDR1 and CDR2 are SGDLS and YYNGEE. This CDR3 is 19 amino acids long. The CDR3 DNA reads as TGTGCCAGCAGCGTAGCTACTGGGGCGACAGGGACCTCTGGAAACACCATATATTTT. Amino acids: CASSVATGATGTSGNTIYF.

The table lists this clone with a few counts. The V and J genes are TRBV19 and TRBJ1-2; TRBD1 matches at 9 bases. Germline values: CDR1 LNHDA, CDR2 SQIVND (reference sequence). CDR3 length: 13 residues. The V segment lost 10 bases and the J segment 6 bases; nucleotides outside the gene matches: 9. CDR3 region: CATISGTGNGYTF. Here the CDR3 DNA reads TGTGCCACCATATCCGGGACAGGGAATGGCTACACCTTC.

The V and J genes are TRBV3-1 (or the pseudogene TRBV3-2) and TRBJ2-3; D tentatively reads TRBD1 or TRBD2 (6 bases each). The length of the CDR3 is 15 residues. V was shortened by 2 bases and J by 3 bases, with 12 bases between the two germline ends. From germline, CDR1 is LGHDT and CDR2 YNNKEL (reference sequence). The CDR3: CASSQSSGATDTQYF. Written as DNA, the CDR3 is TGTGCCAGCAGCCAAAGTTCGGGGGCGACAGATACGCAGTATTTT.

The chain carries TRBV19 and TRBJ2-6; D might be TRBD1 (6 bases). The ends were cut back, 5 bases at V and 2 bases at J, with 13 bases in the middle. CDR1 LNHDA and CDR2 SQIVND come from the germline V gene (reference sequence). This CDR3 region has 16 residues. Written as DNA, the CDR3 is TGTGCCAGTAGTTCCTCAGGGGCGGCTGGGGCCAACGTCCTGACTTTC. The encoded protein is CASSSSGAAGANVLTF.

The V and J genes are TRBV6-2 or TRBV6-3 and TRBJ1-4; 8 positions agree with TRBD1. J lost 4 bases, V lost 4 bases, and 2 bases had no gene match. This CDR3 comprises 14 residues. CDR1 is MNHEY and CDR2 is SVGEGT in the germline V gene. The CDR3 region is CASSSGQDNEKLFF. The DNA of the CDR3 is TGTGCCAGCAGTTCGGGACAGGATAATGAAAAACTGTTTTTT.

This clone was seen a handful of times. The chain employs TRBV4-2 and TRBJ2-7; 10 bases agree with TRBD2. CDR3 size: 16 residues. Looked up from germline, CDR1 is LGHNA and CDR2 is YNFKEQ. V trimming: 0 bases; J trimming: 4 bases; junction bases outside the gene matches: 6. The CDR3 DNA is TGTGCCAGCAGCCAAGAGAGGGGACTAGCGATTTACGAGCAGTACTTC. Its protein product is CASSQERGLAIYEQYF.

This clone was observed a handful of times. The V call is TRBV19, the J call TRBJ1-3; D not resolved. V dropped 3 bases and J dropped 4 bases, with 19 bases sitting between them. The CDR3 contains 17 residues. CDR1 and CDR2 from the germline V gene are LNHDA and SQIVND (reference sequence). The DNA of the CDR3 is TGTGCCAGTAGTATCCCGCCTGGACGGAGCGGAGGAAACACCATATATTTT. Amino acids: CASSIPPGRSGGNTIYF. The entire variable domain, with the rest obtained from reference TRBV19 and TRBJ1-3, is as follows: DGGITQSPKYLFRKEGQNVTLSCEQNLNHDAMYWYRQDPGQGLRLIYYSQIVNDFQKGDIAEGYSVSREKKESFPLTVTSAQKNPTAFYLCASSIPPGRSGGNTIYFGEGSWLTVV.

V is TRBV14 and J is TRBJ1-1; D unclear. CDR3 length equals 13 residues. The germline V and J ends were trimmed by 3 bases and 3 bases, with 8 bases remaining between them. Germline loops: CDR1 SGHDN, CDR2 FVKESK. CDR3 residues: CASSQSGYTEAFF. CDR3 sequence (DNA): TGTGCCAGCAGCCAGTCCGGATACACTGAAGCTTTCTTT.

V is TRBV6-2 or TRBV6-3 and J is TRBJ2-7; TRBD2 matches at 9 bases. Germline V gene lookup returns CDR1 MNHEY and CDR2 SVGEGT. This CDR3 spans 15 amino acids. V shed 5 bases, J shed 4 bases, and the junction held 9 bases outside the gene matches. The CDR3 DNA reads as TGTGCCAGCAGTGACGAGCGGGAGGTATGGTACGAGCAGTACTTC. This encodes CASSDEREVWYEQYF.

This clone occurred a few times. The chain couples TRBV19 to TRBJ1-2; D not resolved. With 9 bases removed from V and 2 bases from J, the gap between germline ends came to 19 bases. CDR1 is LNHDA and CDR2 is SQIVND in the germline V gene (reference sequence). This CDR3 spans 15 amino acids. CDR3: CASRPQLTGNYGYTF. Here the CDR3 DNA reads TGTGCCAGCCGTCCTCAATTAACGGGGAACTATGGCTACACCTTC.

The genes are TRBV9 and TRBJ1-3; 7 positions agree with TRBD1. This CDR3 contains 16 residues. V lost 4 bases and J lost 4; bases outside the gene matches: 11. CDR1 SGDLS and CDR2 YYNGEE come from the germline V gene. CDR3 sequence: CASSPRTETGGNTIYF. CDR3 sequence (DNA): TGTGCCAGCAGCCCTAGAACAGAGACAGGGGGAAACACCATATATTTT.

The chain uses TRBV2 and TRBJ1-5; tentatively, D is TRBD1 (5 bases). V lost 8 bases, J lost 6 bases, and 17 bases lay in between. CDR1 and CDR2 from the germline V gene are SNHLY and FYNNEI. This CDR3 contains 14 residues. CDR3 sequence (DNA): TGTGCCAGCGCAGGGTTGGCGGCGGGTCAGCCCCAGCATTTT. Translating gives CASAGLAAGQPQHF.

The chain links TRBV7-3 to TRBJ1-2; D not resolved. The CDR3 loop spans 14 amino acids. Trimming took 2 bases from V and 8 from J, leaving 15 bases between them. Germline CDR1 and CDR2: SGHTA and FQGTGA. The CDR3 loop is CASSLEGRLGGYTF. The CDR3 coding sequence is TGTGCCAGCAGCTTAGAAGGTCGGTTAGGCGGCTACACCTTC.

This chain connects TRBV4-1 to TRBJ2-2, with 12 positions matching TRBD2. Germline V gene lookup returns CDR1 MGHRA and CDR2 YSYEKL. V was pared by 2 bases and J by 3 bases, with 4 bases of the junction left unmatched. CDR3 length: 17 amino acids. The CDR3 DNA sequence: TGCGCCAGCAGCCAACAGACTAGCGGGGGTTACACCGGGGAGCTGTTTTTT. Its translation: CASSQQTSGGYTGELFF.

This clone has just a few counts. The chain couples TRBV18 to TRBJ2-1; D might be TRBD1 or TRBD2, each matching 6 bases. Germline CDR1 is KGHSH and CDR2 is LQKENI. V was shortened by 1 base and J by 2 bases, with 9 bases between the two germline ends. There are 15 residues in the CDR3. The CDR3 sequence is CASSPRGATYNEQFF. Here the CDR3 DNA reads TGTGCCAGCTCACCACGGGGGGCCACCTACAATGAGCAGTTCTTC.

The J gene is TRBJ2-5, the V gene TRBV2; 7 nucleotides agree with TRBD1. J lost 2 bases, V lost 5 bases, and 11 bases had no gene match. The CDR3 is 16 residues long. Germline assignment: CDR1 SNHLY and CDR2 FYNNEI. CDR3 bases: TGTGCCAGCAGTCAGGGACACCCAGGGGGACAAGAGACCCAGTACTTC. It specifies CASSQGHPGGQETQYF.

This rearrangement joins TRBV20-1 to TRBJ1-6, with D maybe TRBD1 (5 bases). This CDR3 is 13 amino acids long. The germline V and J ends were trimmed by 3 bases and 6 bases, with 9 bases remaining between them. Germline lookup yields CDR1 DFQATT and CDR2 SNEGSKA (reference sequence). CDR3: CSASWQGNSPLHF. The CDR3, as DNA: TGCAGTGCTAGTTGGCAGGGTAATTCACCCCTCCACTTT.

The chain uses TRBV19 and TRBJ1-2, with 10 bases aligning to TRBD1. The CDR3 sequence is 16 residues long. V lost 0 bases, J lost 7 bases, and 8 bases stayed unmatched. Germline values: CDR1 LNHDA, CDR2 SQIVND (reference sequence). CDR3 bases: TGTGCCAGTAGTATAGACTGGGACAGGGGTAACGGTGGCTACACCTTC. This codes for CASSIDWDRGNGGYTF.

This chain links TRBV5-1 with TRBJ2-7; TRBD1 matches at 10 bases. Trimming took 4 bases from V and 3 from J; bases not matched to a gene: 4. CDR3 length: 14 amino acids. Germline CDR1 is SGHRS and CDR2 is YFSETQ. The CDR3: CASSVGTGVYEQYF. The CDR3 DNA reads TGCGCCAGCAGCGTGGGGACAGGGGTCTACGAGCAGTACTTC.